The rows below give T cell receptor beta chains drawn from one sample of a study of identifying expanded T cells in peripheral blood. The protocol was immunoSEQ multiplex PCR, while the TCRdb copy is restricted to in-frame clones and leaves out a portion. The table has approximately 90,000 clones, around nine tenths seen once. Material for sequencing was blood. The source of these receptors is a person between 18 and 69 years old in good health. Both conserved end residues are part of each CDR3. The D gene is left open where the match is weak. Not all rows give a size; the values are once, few, many and, for expanded clones, a class.

DNA: TGTGCCAGCAGTTACAGGCCCCAAGAAAAACTGTTTTTT
CDR3: CASSYRPQEKLFF
length: 13
D: NA
J: TRBJ1-4
size: NA
V: TRBV6-5

DNA: TGTGCCAGCAGCTGGGACTCGAACACCGGGGAGCTGTTTTTT
CDR3: CASSWDSNTGELFF
length: 14
D: NA
J: TRBJ2-2
size: NA
V: TRBV2

DNA: TGCGCCAGCAGCTTGGACAGCGCGTATCACAATGAGCAGTTCTTC
CDR3: CASSLDSAYHNEQFF
length: 15
D: NA
J: TRBJ2-1
size: NA
V: TRBV5-1

DNA: TGCAGGAAGCAGGAGATTTTTGAGTCCTCTACGAAGCAGTACTTC
CDR3: CRKQEIFESSTKQYF
length: 15
D: NA
J: TRBJ2-7
size: few
V: TRBV29-1

DNA: TGTGCCAGCAGTGCCGGGCCAGACGTGGGTACAGATACGCAGTATTTT
CDR3: CASSAGPDVGTDTQYF
length: 16
D: NA
J: TRBJ2-3
size: once
V: TRBV6-4

DNA: TGTGCCAGCAGTTACTCAACAGGGGGCGAGCAGTACTTC
CDR3: CASSYSTGGEQYF
length: 13
D: TRBD1
J: TRBJ2-7
size: once
V: TRBV6-5

DNA: TGTGCCAGCAGAGGGGGTCCGGCCCAGTACTTC
CDR3: CASRGGPAQYF
length: 11
D: NA
J: TRBJ2-5
size: NA
V: TRBV28

DNA: TGTGCCAGCAGCTTAGGGGATGGAGCTTTCTTT
CDR3: CASSLGDGAFF
length: 11
D: NA
J: TRBJ1-1
size: few
V: TRBV7-9

DNA: TGCGCCAGCAGCTGGACAGCATCGAACACTGAAGCCTTCTTT
CDR3: CASSWTASNTEAFF
length: 14
D: NA
J: TRBJ1-1
size: NA
V: TRBV5-1

DNA: TGTGTCATCGGCAACTACAATGAGCAGTTCTTC
CDR3: CVIGNYNEQFF
length: 11
D: NA
J: TRBJ2-1
size: NA
V: TRBV27

DNA: TGTGCCAGCAGCGCCAGAGGGTACAATGAGCAGTTCTTC
CDR3: CASSARGYNEQFF
length: 13
D: NA
J: TRBJ2-1
size: once
V: TRBV11-3

DNA: TGTGCCAGCAGTTTAGGACAGGGGGCCTCAGGCAATCAGCCCCAGCATTTT
CDR3: CASSLGQGASGNQPQHF
length: 17
D: TRBD1
J: TRBJ1-5
size: NA
V: TRBV28

DNA: TGTGCCTGGAGTGTAAACAGGGGTGAGACCCAGTACTTC
CDR3: CAWSVNRGETQYF
length: 13
D: TRBD1
J: TRBJ2-5
size: NA
V: TRBV30

DNA: TGTGCCAGCAGTACTCCGGGACTGGGTGCAGATACGCAGTATTTT
CDR3: CASSTPGLGADTQYF
length: 15
D: NA
J: TRBJ2-3
size: NA
V: TRBV6-5

DNA: TGTGCCAGCAGAGCCCATGGACAGGTAAGCTCCTATAATTCACCCCTCCACTTT
CDR3: CASRAHGQVSSYNSPLHF
length: 18
D: TRBD1
J: TRBJ1-6
size: few
V: TRBV9

DNA: TGTGCCAGCAGTGGCCCTAGCGGGAAGGTGGAGTTCTTC
CDR3: CASSGPSGKVEFF
length: 13
D: TRBD2
J: TRBJ2-1
size: NA
V: TRBV25-1

DNA: TGTGCCAGCAGTTACTCGGGACAGGCCGCCTACGAGCAGTACTTC
CDR3: CASSYSGQAAYEQYF
length: 15
D: TRBD1
J: TRBJ2-7
size: NA
V: TRBV6-5

DNA: TGCGCCAGCAGCTTGGCCTGGGGGGGCATCAGGACTGAAGCTTTCTTT
CDR3: CASSLAWGGIRTEAFF
length: 16
D: NA
J: TRBJ1-1
size: NA
V: TRBV5-1

DNA: TGTGCCAGCAGCAACCACGCCCCGGGACAGTGGAACTTC
CDR3: CASSNHAPGQWNF
length: 13
D: TRBD1
J: TRBJ2-5
size: NA
V: TRBV7-2

DNA: TGTGCCAGCAACGGGGACGGATATAAAGAGACCCAGTACTTC
CDR3: CASNGDGYKETQYF
length: 14
D: NA
J: TRBJ2-5
size: NA
V: TRBV28

DNA: TGTGCCAGCAGTGACTCGGTTGGGGCCCACACAGATACGCAGTATTTT
CDR3: CASSDSVGAHTDTQYF
length: 16
D: NA
J: TRBJ2-3
size: NA
V: TRBV6-4

DNA: TGTGCCAGCAGCCCCCCAACCGCTAACTATGGCTACACCTTC
CDR3: CASSPPTANYGYTF
length: 14
D: NA
J: TRBJ1-2
size: NA
V: TRBV5-4

DNA: TGCGCCAGCACTACTGCGGGAGTGCCCAATGAGCAGTTCTTC
CDR3: CASTTAGVPNEQFF
length: 14
D: TRBD2
J: TRBJ2-1
size: NA
V: TRBV4-1

DNA: TGCGCCAGCAGTGAGGACTTGTATGGAGAGACCCAGTACTTC
CDR3: CASSEDLYGETQYF
length: 14
D: NA
J: TRBJ2-5
size: NA
V: TRBV10-2

DNA: TGTGCCAGCAGTTTTGAGGGAGGGACCGTAGCCAAAAACATTCAGTACTTC
CDR3: CASSFEGGTVAKNIQYF
length: 17
D: TRBD2
J: TRBJ2-4
size: NA
V: TRBV28

DNA: TGTGCCAGCAGTTTATCCGCGGGGGCGGGGAATGAAAAACTGTTTTTT
CDR3: CASSLSAGAGNEKLFF
length: 16
D: NA
J: TRBJ1-4
size: NA
V: TRBV28

DNA: TGTGCCAGCAGTTACTCGTCGGCTATAGCCAATCAGCCCCAGCATTTT
CDR3: CASSYSSAIANQPQHF
length: 16
D: NA
J: TRBJ1-5
size: NA
V: TRBV6-6

DNA: TGTGCCAGCAGCAAGGGACAGGCCCACCCCCAAGAGACCCAGTACTTC
CDR3: CASSKGQAHPQETQYF
length: 16
D: TRBD1
J: TRBJ2-5
size: NA
V: TRBV5-8

DNA: TGTGCCAGTCTCGAAGACCGAGGGGGATCCGAGACCCAGTACTTC
CDR3: CASLEDRGGSETQYF
length: 15
D: NA
J: TRBJ2-5
size: NA
V: TRBV2

DNA: TGTGCCAGCAGCTTAAGCGGGAGGATGTACAATGAGCAGTTCTTC
CDR3: CASSLSGRMYNEQFF
length: 15
D: TRBD2
J: TRBJ2-1
size: NA
V: TRBV5-4

DNA: TGTGCCAGCAGCTTGATAGAATCCTACGAGCAGTACTTC
CDR3: CASSLIESYEQYF
length: 13
D: NA
J: TRBJ2-7
size: NA
V: TRBV5-4

DNA: TGCGCCAGCAGCCCAGGGGACAGCGCCTACAATGAGCAGTTCTTC
CDR3: CASSPGDSAYNEQFF
length: 15
D: TRBD1
J: TRBJ2-1
size: NA
V: TRBV5-1

DNA: TGTGCCAGCAGTGAATTTAGCGGTGGGGCCAACGTCCTGACTTTC
CDR3: CASSEFSGGANVLTF
length: 15
D: NA
J: TRBJ2-6
size: NA
V: TRBV6-4

DNA: TGTGCCAGCAGTACGTCAGGGGGCAATCAGCCCCAGCATTTT
CDR3: CASSTSGGNQPQHF
length: 14
D: NA
J: TRBJ1-5
size: few
V: TRBV25-1

DNA: TGTGCCAGCAGCCAAGCGGGTGGCGCACCCGGCAATGAGCAGTTCTTC
CDR3: CASSQAGGAPGNEQFF
length: 16
D: NA
J: TRBJ2-1
size: once
V: TRBV4-2

DNA: TGTGCCAGCAGCAAAGAGACCTCAACGGGGACCCAGTACTTC
CDR3: CASSKETSTGTQYF
length: 14
D: NA
J: TRBJ2-5
size: NA
V: TRBV21-1

DNA: TGTGCCAGCAGTTTATACGGGGGTCGGAACACTGAAGCTTTCTTT
CDR3: CASSLYGGRNTEAFF
length: 15
D: NA
J: TRBJ1-1
size: NA
V: TRBV28

DNA: TGTGCCAGCAGTCGTGAACTTCGGCTCTCTGGGGCCAACGTCCTGACTTTC
CDR3: CASSRELRLSGANVLTF
length: 17
D: NA
J: TRBJ2-6
size: NA
V: TRBV27

DNA: TGCGCCAGCATCCAGGGGAACACTGAAGCTTTCTTT
CDR3: CASIQGNTEAFF
length: 12
D: NA
J: TRBJ1-1
size: NA
V: TRBV10-2

DNA: TGTGCCAGCAGCTTAGTCCCTATGGGCACCGGGGAGCTGTTTTTT
CDR3: CASSLVPMGTGELFF
length: 15
D: NA
J: TRBJ2-2
size: NA
V: TRBV11-2

DNA: TGTGCCAGCAGCTTAGCGGAAATTGGCTCTGGGGCCAACGTCCTGACTTTC
CDR3: CASSLAEIGSGANVLTF
length: 17
D: NA
J: TRBJ2-6
size: NA
V: TRBV7-8

DNA: TGTGCCAGCTCACCACTGGGGCCAGGGCTAGGTGAGCAGTACTTC
CDR3: CASSPLGPGLGEQYF
length: 15
D: NA
J: TRBJ2-7
size: once
V: TRBV18